A selection of T cell receptor beta chains follows, all from one sample in a study of blood T cell repertoires in COVID-19. Measured with immunoSEQ multiplex PCR; TCRdb has only the in-frame clones, and not every one. The sample has 95,000 to 150,000 clones, around 77% seen once; the top ten hold 16%. The sequencing input was peripheral blood. The receptor set was obtained from a man between 60 and 75 years old with active or convalescent COVID-19. CDR3s include the opening cysteine and the closing phenylalanine or tryptophan. Fields, in order: V gene, J gene, D gene, clone size, CDR3 protein, CDR3 DNA. D genes are given only for firm matches. Size is stated for part of the rows, as once, few or many counts, or as a class when the clone is expanded.

v_gene: TRBV28
j_gene: TRBJ2-7
d_gene: TRBD1
abundance: many
CDR3aa: CASITPGQGIDEQYF
CDR3nt: TGTGCCAGCATTACACCGGGACAGGGGATCGACGAGCAGTACTTC

v_gene: TRBV18
j_gene: TRBJ2-5
d_gene: TRBD1
abundance: NA
CDR3aa: CASSPGTGEETQYF
CDR3nt: TGTGCCAGCTCACCCGGGACAGGGGAGGAGACCCAGTACTTC

v_gene: TRBV18
j_gene: TRBJ1-2
d_gene: TRBD1
abundance: NA
CDR3aa: CASSPRQGEYYGYTF
CDR3nt: TGTGCCAGCTCACCTAGACAGGGCGAGTACTATGGCTACACCTTC

v_gene: TRBV28
j_gene: TRBJ2-3
d_gene: TRBD1
abundance: NA
CDR3aa: CASSPTGTGVWGVTQYF
CDR3nt: TGTGCCAGCAGTCCCACCGGGACAGGGGTTTGGGGGGTTACGCAGTATTTT

v_gene: TRBV5-1
j_gene: TRBJ2-2
d_gene: NA
abundance: NA
CDR3aa: CASSLTVSNTGELFF
CDR3nt: TGCGCCAGCAGCTTGACAGTGTCTAACACCGGGGAGCTGTTTTTT

v_gene: TRBV4-1
j_gene: TRBJ2-2
d_gene: TRBD1
abundance: NA
CDR3aa: CASSQAQGANTGELFF
CDR3nt: TGCGCCAGCAGCCAAGCGCAGGGGGCGAACACCGGGGAGCTGTTTTTT

v_gene: TRBV27
j_gene: TRBJ2-7
d_gene: NA
abundance: NA
CDR3aa: CASSLGAAYEQYF
CDR3nt: TGTGCCAGCAGTTTAGGAGCGGCCTACGAGCAGTACTTC

v_gene: TRBV18
j_gene: TRBJ2-7
d_gene: NA
abundance: NA
CDR3aa: CASSPISNRDYEQYF
CDR3nt: TGTGCCAGCTCACCAATATCTAACAGGGACTACGAGCAGTACTTC

v_gene: TRBV9
j_gene: TRBJ2-1
d_gene: TRBD2
abundance: NA
CDR3aa: CASSAPGLVNEQFF
CDR3nt: TGTGCCAGCAGCGCACCGGGACTAGTAAATGAGCAGTTCTTC

v_gene: TRBV9
j_gene: TRBJ2-3
d_gene: TRBD2
abundance: NA
CDR3aa: CASSVAPAGALVYTQYF
CDR3nt: TGTGCCAGCAGCGTAGCTCCGGCGGGAGCACTTGTGTATACGCAGTATTTT

v_gene: TRBV12-3/TRBV12-4
j_gene: TRBJ1-2
d_gene: NA
abundance: NA
CDR3aa: CASLQAGNYGYTF
CDR3nt: TGTGCCAGCCTACAGGCGGGGAACTATGGCTACACCTTC

v_gene: TRBV19
j_gene: TRBJ2-7
d_gene: NA
abundance: NA
CDR3aa: CASSRAGAYEQYF
CDR3nt: TGTGCCAGCTCTAGGGCGGGTGCGTACGAGCAGTACTTC

v_gene: TRBV6-1
j_gene: TRBJ2-5
d_gene: NA
abundance: NA
CDR3aa: CASSEARAGTQYF
CDR3nt: TGTGCCAGCAGTGAAGCGCGGGCGGGGACCCAGTACTTC